Sequencing of this TCR beta chain was carried out in a study of sequential checkpoint blockade in melanoma. This clone turned up a few times. The treatment denotes: randomized to nivolumab then ipilimumab (arm A) or the reverse (arm B). The CDR3 is made up of 18 amino acids. J was trimmed by 4 bases and V by 3 bases; bases with no gene match: 17. CDR1 is SGDLS and CDR2 is YYNGEE in the germline V gene. Generated by immunoSEQ multiplex PCR, the TCRdb table keeps only in-frame clones and is missing some. The sample consists of roughly 6,400 clones, under 25% of them appearing once. The chain links TRBV9 to TRBJ2-3, with 7 bases matching TRBD2. This sequence originates from a human donor with melanoma. The specimen comprised tumor tissue (inferred from file names), sampled from a patient given nivolumab and ipilimumab in sequence. The CDR3 DNA reads as TGTGCCAGCAGCGCCTCCCCCGTCGGACTAGATTTCCCAGATACGCAGTATTTT. Translation gives CASSASPVGLDFPDTQYF.